The sequence of this TCR beta chain was determined in a study of blood T cell repertoires in COVID-19. At the level of the study: The cDNA or gDNA used as material had been derived from T cells, B-cell-depleted T cells, or PBMCs.

Participants were aged about 18 to 100 years from about two dozen US areas. Allocation to cohorts depended on clinical history reported by the participants. The CDR3 sequence is 19 residues long. With V trimmed by 4 bases and J by 5 bases, 20 bases remained unmatched. The V gene's germline CDR1 is SGHRS and CDR2 YFSETQ. TCRdb's copy holds only in-frame clones and misses some; the assay was immunoSEQ multiplex PCR. The data show about 320,000 clones, 75% to 90% seen once. The receptor was derived from a man between 60 and 75 years old who had recovered from COVID-19. Sequenced input: PBMCs or T cells enriched from blood (not recorded which). The genes are TRBV5-1 and TRBJ2-1; TRBD1 matches at 8 bases. DNA of the CDR3: TGCGCCAGCAGCCCTAGACAGGGGAAAACCCACCGAGGAAACAATGAGCAGTTCTTC. Translating it yields CASSPRQGKTHRGNNEQFF.